The rows below give T cell receptor beta chains drawn from one sample of a study of PD-L1 blockade in urothelial cancer. Profiled with immunoSEQ multiplex PCR; TCRdb holds only in-frame clones, not every one. Among 35,000 to 45,000 clones, more than 85% were seen once, and the ten largest hold about 10%. The sequenced sample was PBMCs, obtained around atezolizumab (anti-PD-L1) treatment. The receptor set was obtained from a woman aged 60-75 years with urothelial cancer. Both conserved end residues are part of each CDR3. Each record gives: V gene, J gene, clone size, D gene, CDR3 protein, CDR3 DNA. A D gene is named only where the DNA matches it firmly. Expanded clones get a size class; other rows say once, few or many, or leave the size out.

>TRBV7-2|TRBJ2-4|-|TRBD2
CASSPSGRGFDIQYF
TGTGCCAGCAGCCCTAGCGGGAGAGGGTTTGACATTCAGTACTTC
>TRBV25-1|TRBJ1-3|-|-
CASSGDRTRDSGNTIYF
TGTGCCAGCAGTGGAGACCGAACCCGGGACTCTGGAAACACCATATATTTT
>TRBV25-1|TRBJ1-4|once|TRBD1
CASSEGGQGTIYEKLFF
TGTGCCAGCAGTGAAGGGGGACAGGGGACGATCTATGAAAAACTGTTTTTT
>TRBV11-2|TRBJ2-7|-|-
CASSPHSRASEQYF
TGTGCCAGCAGCCCCCATTCGCGAGCTAGCGAGCAGTACTTC
>TRBV7-2|TRBJ1-2|-|TRBD1
CASSLRWTGYGYTF
TGTGCCAGCAGCTTACGGTGGACAGGGTATGGCTACACCTTC
>TRBV7-7|TRBJ1-1|-|-
CASSPLGSGRDTEAFF
TGTGCTAGCAGCCCCCTGGGGTCGGGGAGAGACACTGAAGCTTTCTTT
>TRBV7-6|TRBJ1-1|-|-
CASSKQGYNTEAFF
TGTGCCAGCAGCAAACAGGGATACAACACTGAAGCTTTCTTT
>TRBV27|TRBJ2-7|-|TRBD1
CASSLITGTGGSYEQYF
TGTGCCAGCAGTTTGATAACCGGGACAGGGGGCTCCTACGAGCAGTACTTC
>TRBV7-2|TRBJ1-2|-|TRBD1
CASRAGGSPYGYTF
TGTGCCAGCAGAGCAGGGGGCAGCCCTTATGGCTACACCTTC
>TRBV25-1|TRBJ2-5|-|-
CASSDRETQYF
TGTGCCAGCAGTGACAGGGAGACCCAGTACTTC
>TRBV5-1|TRBJ2-5|-|TRBD1
CASSRGTGGYKSGQETQYF
TGCGCCAGCAGCCGCGGGACAGGGGGCTATAAATCGGGCCAAGAGACCCAGTACTTC
>TRBV19|TRBJ2-7|-|-
CASSMRGLTYEQYF
TGTGCCAGTAGTATGCGAGGATTAACCTACGAGCAGTACTTC
>TRBV30|TRBJ1-5|-|-
CAWSVRGRARQPQHF
TGTGCCTGGAGTGTACGAGGCAGGGCAAGGCAGCCCCAGCATTTT
>TRBV4-2|TRBJ2-3|-|-
CASSQAGNPTDTQYF
TGTGCCAGCAGCCAAGCCGGGAACCCCACAGATACGCAGTATTTT
>TRBV4-2|TRBJ1-2|-|TRBD1
CASRGTDQAYGYTF
TGTGCCAGCAGGGGGACAGATCAAGCCTATGGCTACACCTTC
>TRBV6-5|TRBJ2-7|-|TRBD1
CASSYLQGELYEQYF
TGTGCCAGCAGTTACTTACAGGGGGAACTCTACGAGCAGTACTTC